These T cell receptor beta chains were read from a single sample in a study of cytomegalovirus exposure and HLA in healthy donors. TCRdb's table, derived via immunoSEQ multiplex PCR, lists solely in-frame clones and lacks some. The table records 150,000 to 200,000 clones, approximately 85% of them present only once. Sequenced: PBMCs. The receptors were gathered from a young woman in good health and CMV-seronegative. Both conserved end residues are part of each CDR3. D genes are given only for firm matches. Clone size is stated in some rows and not others, as once, few, many or a class when expanded.

cdr3_nt,cdr3_aa,j_call,clone_size,d_call,v_call
TGTGCCACAATTAGGGGACAGCTCTATGGCTACACCTTC,CATIRGQLYGYTF,TRBJ1-2,few,TRBD1,TRBV6-1
TGTGCCAGCAGTGGTGAAGGGGCCGCCTCAGCTTTCTTT,CASSGEGAASAFF,TRBJ1-1,NA,NA,TRBV2
TGCGCCAGCAGCCCATTTCCCACTAGCGGGGGGCCAGATACGCAGTATTTT,CASSPFPTSGGPDTQYF,TRBJ2-3,NA,TRBD2,TRBV5-1
TGCGCCAGCAGCCAGGGTAAGGGGGCGCTTAATGAAAAACTGTTTTTT,CASSQGKGALNEKLFF,TRBJ1-4,NA,TRBD1,TRBV4-1
TGTGCCAGCAGCTTGTCTCAGGGACAGGGGTATGGCTACACCTTC,CASSLSQGQGYGYTF,TRBJ1-2,NA,TRBD1,TRBV5-4
TGTGCCAGCAGCGATGGGACAGGGAGTATCTACGAGCAGTACTTC,CASSDGTGSIYEQYF,TRBJ2-7,NA,TRBD1,TRBV5-6
TGTGCCAGCAGCTCCTCGACAGGGTTTAGCACAGATACGCAGTATTTT,CASSSSTGFSTDTQYF,TRBJ2-3,NA,NA,TRBV21-1
TGTGCCAGCAGCCTGGGACAGGGATCGACCCAGCATTTT,CASSLGQGSTQHF,TRBJ1-5,NA,TRBD1,TRBV5-6
TGCAGTGCTAGAGACAGCTACGAGCAGTACTTC,CSARDSYEQYF,TRBJ2-7,NA,NA,TRBV20-1
TGTGCCACCAAACCTCGGACAGCCGATTACACTGAAGCTTTCTTT,CATKPRTADYTEAFF,TRBJ1-1,NA,NA,TRBV18
TGCGCCAGCAGCTTACTACGGGACACACACAATGAGCAGTTCTTC,CASSLLRDTHNEQFF,TRBJ2-1,NA,NA,TRBV5-1
TGTGCCAGCAGTTACTCGGACAGGGGGGTCTATGGCTACACCTTC,CASSYSDRGVYGYTF,TRBJ1-2,NA,TRBD1,TRBV6-5
TGTGCCAGCAGTGTAGGGACAGATAGTGAAAAACTGTTTTTT,CASSVGTDSEKLFF,TRBJ1-4,NA,TRBD1,TRBV6-1
TGTGCCAGCAGTGGAGGGACTAGCGGGAAGTCCTACAATGAGCAGTTCTTC,CASSGGTSGKSYNEQFF,TRBJ2-1,NA,TRBD2,TRBV25-1
TGTGCCAGCAGCGTAGTGCTAGCGGGGGCCCAATCTCCCACAGATACGCAGTATTTT,CASSVVLAGAQSPTDTQYF,TRBJ2-3,NA,TRBD2,TRBV9
TGTGCCAGCAAGCCAGGGGAAAACTATGGCTACACCTTC,CASKPGENYGYTF,TRBJ1-2,NA,NA,TRBV6-6
TGCGCCAGCAGTGAAGCGCGGGGGGGCGCAGATACGCAGTATTTT,CASSEARGGADTQYF,TRBJ2-3,NA,TRBD2,TRBV10-1
TGCGCCAGCAGCTTGGCCGAATCAGACTACGAGCAGTACTTC,CASSLAESDYEQYF,TRBJ2-7,NA,NA,TRBV5-1
TGCAGTGCTCTCCTCGACTCAGTCCAGTACTTC,CSALLDSVQYF,TRBJ2-5,NA,NA,TRBV20-1
TGTGCCAGCAGTCCCCACCCTCTTTCCCCAGGGGGCCTCACTGAAGCTTTCTTT,CASSPHPLSPGGLTEAFF,TRBJ1-1,NA,TRBD1,TRBV27
TGTGCCAGCAGCTATACGAAAAGCGACAGGGAAGAGACCCAGTACTTC,CASSYTKSDREETQYF,TRBJ2-5,NA,TRBD1,TRBV5-6
TGTGCCAGCAGGAGCACCGGGACAGTCCTCCAAGAGACCCAGTACTTC,CASRSTGTVLQETQYF,TRBJ2-5,NA,TRBD1,TRBV27
TGTGCCAGCAGTTACTCCCCGGGACAGAGGAACTATGGCTACACCTTC,CASSYSPGQRNYGYTF,TRBJ1-2,NA,TRBD1,TRBV6-6
TGTGCCAGCAGCGTCCGGGGACACCATAACACTGAAGCTTTCTTT,CASSVRGHHNTEAFF,TRBJ1-1,NA,NA,TRBV9
TGTGCCAGCAGCATAGCGCAGAGCTCCTACAATGAGCAGTTCTTC,CASSIAQSSYNEQFF,TRBJ2-1,NA,NA,TRBV5-4
TGTGCCAGTAATCCCCCGGGGGGGTTGGACGAGCAGTTCTTC,CASNPPGGLDEQFF,TRBJ2-1,NA,TRBD2,TRBV19
TGTGCCAGCAGTCCGACATCTGAAAAACTGTTTTTT,CASSPTSEKLFF,TRBJ1-4,NA,NA,TRBV27
TGTGCCAGCTCACCAAGCCAGGGAGGGATCGTTGGCGTACGTCCGCAGTATTTT,CASSPSQGGIVGVRPQYF,TRBJ2-3,NA,TRBD2,TRBV18
TGTGCCAGCAGTGACCTACTAGCAAGTTTTTTGGCGGGAGGGATTCCCTACGAGCAGTACTTC,CASSDLLASFLAGGIPYEQYF,TRBJ2-7,NA,TRBD2,TRBV2
TGCGCCAGCAGTGAGTGGGGTCTAGCGGGAGAAAATGAGCAGTTCTTC,CASSEWGLAGENEQFF,TRBJ2-1,once,TRBD2,TRBV10-2
TGTGCCAGCAGTGAAGGGACAGGAAACTCTGGAAACACCATATATTTT,CASSEGTGNSGNTIYF,TRBJ1-3,few,TRBD1,TRBV2
TGTGCCAGCAGCGCCAGGGGCTACGAGCAGTACTTC,CASSARGYEQYF,TRBJ2-7,NA,NA,TRBV13
TGTGCCAGCAGTGATCTAGCGGGGGGGAAAGAGACCCAGTACTTC,CASSDLAGGKETQYF,TRBJ2-5,NA,TRBD2,TRBV6-1
TGTGCCAGCAGCTTAGGTAAGGCGGGACAGGGGAATGAGCAGTTCTTC,CASSLGKAGQGNEQFF,TRBJ2-1,once,TRBD1,TRBV11-3
TGTGCCAGCAGTTACCGGGCAGGGGCTGATTCACCCCTCCACTTT,CASSYRAGADSPLHF,TRBJ1-6,NA,NA,TRBV6-6
TGTGCCAGCAGCTTAGGACTAGCGGCGTACCAAGAGACCCAGTACTTC,CASSLGLAAYQETQYF,TRBJ2-5,NA,TRBD2,TRBV11-2
TGTGCCACCCGGAAGAGCGGGAGCATGGGTGGGTACAATGAGCAGTTCTTC,CATRKSGSMGGYNEQFF,TRBJ2-1,NA,TRBD2,TRBV10-3
TGTGCCAGTAGTAAGCAAATTAGCGGGGGCCCCTACGAGCAGTACTTC,CASSKQISGGPYEQYF,TRBJ2-7,NA,TRBD2,TRBV19
TGCGCCAGCAGCCAACTAGGAGAGACCCAGTACTTC,CASSQLGETQYF,TRBJ2-5,NA,NA,TRBV4-1
TGTGCCAGCAGCTCTGGTCGGGGAGCTGAAGCTTTCTTT,CASSSGRGAEAFF,TRBJ1-1,NA,NA,TRBV5-6
TGTGCCAGCAGCCCTCAGGGAGGTCAGCCCCAGCATTTT,CASSPQGGQPQHF,TRBJ1-5,few,NA,TRBV11-2
TGTGCCAGCAGTCCCCCACTTTTCGGAGGGTCCGAGCAGTACTTC,CASSPPLFGGSEQYF,TRBJ2-7,NA,NA,TRBV27
TGCAGCGTTGAGGTCGGTAACTCCTACGAGCAGTACTTC,CSVEVGNSYEQYF,TRBJ2-7,NA,NA,TRBV29-1
TGTGCCAGCAGTCAGTTGGAGACGAAGGAGACCCAGTACTTC,CASSQLETKETQYF,TRBJ2-5,NA,NA,TRBV27
TGTGCCAGTAGAAAAGGGACAGGGGGCCTAAAAACAGCCCAGCAGTACTTC,CASRKGTGGLKTAQQYF,TRBJ2-7,NA,TRBD1,TRBV2
TGTGCCTGGAGCCTCCTGAACACTGAAGCTTTCTTT,CAWSLLNTEAFF,TRBJ1-1,NA,NA,TRBV30
TGTGCCAGCAGTCCCCGGGGGGTGGTGACTGAAGCTTTCTTT,CASSPRGVVTEAFF,TRBJ1-1,NA,NA,TRBV25-1
TGTGCCAGCAGTGAAACGGGTCTGTTCGGTGACTACACCTTC,CASSETGLFGDYTF,TRBJ1-2,NA,NA,TRBV25-1
TGTGCCAGCAGCTTAGGACAGGGGGCAATCACTGAAGCTTTCTTT,CASSLGQGAITEAFF,TRBJ1-1,NA,TRBD1,TRBV7-9